Listed below are T cell receptor beta chains from one sample, sequenced in a study of T cells after posttransplantation cyclophosphamide. TCRdb's copy holds only in-frame clones and misses some; the assay was immunoSEQ multiplex PCR. This sample comprises approximately 25,000 clones, none seen once only. The specimen comprised PBMCs, sampled after allogeneic stem cell transplant with posttransplant cyclophosphamide. Receptor source: a young adult male patient who received an allogeneic stem cell transplant from a related donor, was CMV-positive, and had no GVHD. Some of the T cells might come from the graft donor. CDR3s include the opening cysteine and the closing phenylalanine or tryptophan. A D gene is named only where the DNA matches it firmly. Some rows have no size entry. The others give once, few or many, or a class for an expanded clone.

D: -; size: many; V: TRBV7-2; J: TRBJ2-2; CDR3: CASSFQYAGELFF; DNA: TGTGCCAGCAGCTTCCAGTACGCCGGGGAGCTGTTTTTT
D: TRBD1; size: many; V: TRBV6-5; J: TRBJ1-6; CDR3: CASSYLGQIDSPLHF; DNA: TGTGCCAGCAGTTACTTGGGACAGATCGATTCACCCCTCCACTTT
D: -; size: many; V: TRBV5-4; J: TRBJ1-6; CDR3: CASSFRGSPLHF; DNA: TGTGCCAGCAGCTTTCGGGGGTCACCCCTCCACTTT
D: TRBD1; size: many; V: TRBV7-9; J: TRBJ1-3; CDR3: CASSSRQGVGNTIYF; DNA: TGTGCCAGCAGCTCTAGACAGGGGGTTGGAAACACCATATATTTT
D: -; size: many; V: TRBV19; J: TRBJ2-6; CDR3: CASSLGGPSSGANVLTF; DNA: TGTGCCAGTAGTTTAGGGGGGCCTAGCTCTGGGGCCAACGTCCTGACTTTC
D: -; size: many; V: TRBV7-2; J: TRBJ1-2; CDR3: CASSLDGGGRGKGYTF; DNA: TGTGCCAGCAGCTTAGATGGCGGGGGCCGCGGAAAGGGCTACACCTTC
D: TRBD1; size: many; V: TRBV18; J: TRBJ2-7; CDR3: CASSTDRGRAGEQYF; DNA: TGTGCCAGCTCAACTGACAGGGGGCGGGCCGGAGAGCAGTACTTC
D: -; size: many; V: TRBV5-6; J: TRBJ2-6; CDR3: CASREQPGANVLTF; DNA: TGTGCCAGCAGAGAACAACCTGGGGCCAACGTCCTGACTTTC
D: TRBD1; size: many; V: TRBV7-3; J: TRBJ2-5; CDR3: CASSLGDRVGQETQYF; DNA: TGTGCCAGCAGCTTAGGGGACAGGGTGGGTCAAGAGACCCAGTACTTC
D: -; size: many; V: TRBV7-2; J: TRBJ1-2; CDR3: CASSPRGQGYGYTF; DNA: TGTGCCAGCAGCCCGAGAGGGCAGGGGTATGGCTACACCTTC
D: -; size: many; V: TRBV5-5; J: TRBJ2-3; CDR3: CASSPRQGTDTQYF; DNA: TGTGCCAGCAGCCCCCGCCAGGGTACAGATACGCAGTATTTT
D: TRBD2; size: many; V: TRBV7-9; J: TRBJ2-7; CDR3: CASSKGERGGEQYF; DNA: TGTGCCAGCTCGAAGGGGGAGCGGGGGGGCGAGCAGTACTTC
D: -; size: many; V: TRBV6-4; J: TRBJ1-2; CDR3: CASSDVRGNYGYTF; DNA: TGTGCCAGCAGTGACGTGCGGGGAAACTATGGCTACACCTTC
D: -; size: many; V: TRBV9; J: TRBJ2-1; CDR3: CASSVTGQSYNEQFF; DNA: TGTGCCAGCAGCGTAACAGGCCAAAGCTACAATGAGCAGTTCTTC
D: TRBD1; size: many; V: TRBV9; J: TRBJ2-4; CDR3: CASSGQGRDIQYF; DNA: TGTGCCAGCAGTGGACAGGGAAGGGACATTCAGTACTTC
D: -; size: many; V: TRBV7-2; J: TRBJ2-7; CDR3: CASSRGGPYEQYF; DNA: TGTGCCAGCAGCCGTGGGGGCCCCTACGAGCAGTACTTC
D: TRBD2; size: many; V: TRBV29-1; J: TRBJ2-1; CDR3: CSGSGIWGNEQFF; DNA: TGCAGCGGAAGCGGGATTTGGGGGAATGAGCAGTTCTTC
D: TRBD1; size: many; V: TRBV4-3; J: TRBJ2-7; CDR3: CASSQGAGGAKEQYF; DNA: TGCGCCAGCAGCCAAGGGGCAGGGGGCGCGAAGGAGCAGTACTTC
D: -; size: many; V: TRBV12-2; J: TRBJ2-7; CDR3: CASRFLELGEQYF; DNA: TGTGCAAGTCGCTTCCTAGAGTTGGGTGAGCAGTACTTC
D: -; size: -; V: TRBV18; J: TRBJ2-7; CDR3: CASSPRQGVGEQYF; DNA: TGTGCCAGCTCACCCCGGCAGGGTGTGGGCGAGCAGTACTTC
D: TRBD1; size: many; V: TRBV7-2; J: TRBJ2-7; CDR3: CASSPRGTGLLYEQYF; DNA: TGTGCCAGCAGCCCAAGGGGGACAGGGCTTCTCTACGAGCAGTACTTC
D: TRBD1; size: many; V: TRBV7-2; J: TRBJ2-7; CDR3: CASSHGQGASYEQYF; DNA: TGTGCCAGCAGCCACGGACAGGGGGCGTCCTACGAGCAGTACTTC
D: -; size: few; V: TRBV7-9; J: TRBJ1-4; CDR3: CASSSASQRNEKLFF; DNA: TGTGCCAGCAGTTCAGCGTCCCAGAGGAATGAAAAACTGTTTTTT
D: TRBD1; size: many; V: TRBV19; J: TRBJ2-5; CDR3: CASTSGQDYQETQYF; DNA: TGTGCCAGTACATCCGGACAGGACTACCAAGAGACCCAGTACTTC
D: TRBD1; size: few; V: TRBV7-8; J: TRBJ2-2; CDR3: CASSLAGGANTGELFF; DNA: TGTGCCAGCAGCTTAGCAGGGGGCGCGAACACCGGGGAGCTGTTTTTT
D: TRBD1; size: many; V: TRBV2; J: TRBJ1-1; CDR3: CASRRQGGTEAFF; DNA: TGTGCCAGCAGAAGACAGGGAGGCACTGAAGCTTTCTTT
D: -; size: many; V: TRBV18; J: TRBJ2-1; CDR3: CASSPVRETSYNEQFF; DNA: TGTGCCAGCTCACCGGTCCGGGAGACTTCTTACAATGAGCAGTTCTTC
D: TRBD2; size: few; V: TRBV9; J: TRBJ2-7; CDR3: CASNISGRRADEQYF; DNA: TGTGCCAGCAACATAAGCGGGAGGCGCGCCGACGAGCAGTACTTC
D: -; size: many; V: TRBV9; J: TRBJ2-3; CDR3: CASSVSGRTDTQYF; DNA: TGTGCCAGCAGCGTATCAGGCCGCACAGATACGCAGTATTTT
D: -; size: many; V: TRBV30; J: TRBJ1-2; CDR3: CAWSRRTGYGYTF; DNA: TGTGCCTGGAGTCGAAGAACCGGCTATGGCTACACCTTC
D: -; size: many; V: TRBV10-3; J: TRBJ2-7; CDR3: CAISEGAYEQYF; DNA: TGTGCCATCAGTGAGGGGGCTTACGAGCAGTACTTC
D: -; size: many; V: TRBV28; J: TRBJ2-4; CDR3: CASSLYRVDKNIQYF; DNA: TGTGCCAGCAGTCTATACAGGGTGGACAAAAACATTCAGTACTTC
D: -; size: many; V: TRBV7-9; J: TRBJ1-4; CDR3: CASSLRQRNEKLFF; DNA: TGTGCCAGCAGCTTACGACAGAGAAATGAAAAACTGTTTTTT
D: -; size: -; V: TRBV7-2; J: TRBJ1-2; CDR3: CANSLDRTANYGYTF; DNA: TGTGCCAACAGCTTAGATAGGACAGCTAACTATGGCTACACCTTC
D: -; size: many; V: TRBV6-5; J: TRBJ1-2; CDR3: CASFSYYGYTF; DNA: TGTGCCAGCTTTAGTTACTATGGCTACACCTTC
D: -; size: many; V: TRBV7-6; J: TRBJ1-3; CDR3: CASSPEVSGNTIYF; DNA: TGTGCCAGCAGCCCAGAGGTCTCTGGAAACACCATATATTTT
D: TRBD1; size: many; V: TRBV11-3; J: TRBJ2-1; CDR3: CASNPGTGVSYEQFF; DNA: TGTGCCAGCAATCCCGGGACAGGGGTGTCATATGAGCAGTTCTTC
D: TRBD2; size: many; V: TRBV9; J: TRBJ2-1; CDR3: CASSALLAGGYNEQFF; DNA: TGTGCCAGCAGCGCCCTACTAGCGGGGGGCTACAATGAGCAGTTCTTC
D: TRBD1; size: many; V: TRBV9; J: TRBJ2-1; CDR3: CASSQPPGQGAYEQFF; DNA: TGTGCCAGCAGCCAACCCCCGGGACAGGGCGCCTATGAGCAGTTCTTC